Listed here are 20 T cell receptor beta chains from one sample, sequenced in a study of identical twins. TCRdb recomputed calls from the 5' RACE reads with MiXCR, one row per CDR3 protein. Counted here are approximately 630,000 distinct CDR3 sequences, around 7.5% occurring once; the ten biggest clones make up 1.6%. Another study also made use of these data, one on yellow fever vaccine responses in identical twins.

Sequences were obtained from PBMCs. These receptors were taken from a woman aged 18 to 35 in good health.

This clonotype was seen repeatedly, ten times or more. CDR3: CSVEDSSGGLSYEQYF. The CDR3, as DNA: TGCAGCGTTGAAGATTCTTCTGGGGGTCTCTCCTACGAGCAGTACTTC. V and J are TRBV29-1 and TRBJ2-7, with D perhaps TRBD1 or TRBD2 (5 bases each). This CDR3 is built from 16 residues. The germline V and J ends were trimmed by 0 bases and 0 bases, with 15 bases remaining between them. Germline CDR1 SQVTM, CDR2 ANQGSEA.

This chain connects TRBV2 to TRBJ2-3; 11 bases align to TRBD2. V dropped 5 bases and J dropped 1; count of bases not matched to a gene: 11. The CDR3 has 18 residues. In germline, CDR1 is SNHLY, CDR2 FYNNEI. CDR3 nucleotides: TGTGCCAGCAGTCGAGTAGCGGGAGGGCCTCTGGGCACAGATACGCAGTATTTT. Its translation: CASSRVAGGPLGTDTQYF.

This clonotype has a handful of counts. This chain uses TRBV3-1 with TRBJ1-1; 9 nucleotides match TRBD1. In germline, CDR1 is LGHDT, CDR2 YNNKEL (reference sequence). The CDR3 loop spans 16 amino acids. V shed 3 bases and J 4 bases; nucleotides not matched to a gene: 9. Here the CDR3 DNA reads TGTGCCAGCAGCCAGCCGCAGGGACAGGGTAGCACTGAAGCTTTCTTT. This gives the protein CASSQPQGQGSTEAFF.

This clonotype was seen many times. This chain connects TRBV5-1 to TRBJ2-5; tentative D call: TRBD2 (6 bases). The CDR3 consists of 15 residues. Trimming took 0 bases from V and 6 from J, leaving 15 bases between them. The germline V gene encodes CDR1 SGHRS and CDR2 YFSETQ. CDR3 region: CASSLEERRGKTQYF. The CDR3 DNA is TGCGCCAGCAGCTTGGAAGAGCGGAGGGGAAAGACCCAGTACTTC.

The table lists this clonotype with many counts. The chain combines TRBV14 with TRBJ2-1; 8 bases line up with TRBD2. V lost 1 base and J lost 4; bases outside the gene matches: 15. Germline-derived CDR1 and CDR2 are SGHDN and FVKESK. CDR3 length equals 19 residues. CDR3 in DNA: TGTGCCAGCAGCCAAGGGCTAGCGGGTGTCCCGGTGGTTTACAATGAGCAGTTCTTC. This codes for CASSQGLAGVPVVYNEQFF.

V gene TRBV9 combines with J gene TRBJ2-3, with unresolved D. CDR1 is SGDLS and CDR2 is YYNGEE in the germline V gene. The CDR3 sequence is 15 residues long. The germline V and J ends were trimmed by 3 bases and 0 bases, with 11 bases remaining between them. CDR3 nucleotides: TGTGCCAGCAGCGCCCGCAGTCCCAGCACAGATACGCAGTATTTT. Residues: CASSARSPSTDTQYF.

The rearrangement joins TRBV5-1 to TRBJ2-7; D remains unclear. The CDR3 runs 14 residues. V lost 4 bases and J lost 0, with 11 bases in between. The V gene's germline CDR1 is SGHRS and CDR2 YFSETQ. CDR3 in DNA: TGCGCCAGCAGCCCCTTTGGGCCCTCCTACGAGCAGTACGTC. This gives the protein CASSPFGPSYEQYV.

The gene calls are TRBV7-9 and TRBJ2-5, with 14 bases fitting TRBD2. The germline V gene has CDR1 SEHNR and CDR2 FQNEAQ (reference sequence). This CDR3 comprises 15 residues. V was clipped by 5 bases and J by 4 bases; unmatched bases: 3. CDR3 nucleotides: TGTGCCAGCAGCCAGACTAGCGGGAGGGGAGAGACCCAGTACTTC. This encodes CASSQTSGRGETQYF.

The chain is built from TRBV4-1 and TRBJ2-1, with 13 bases fitting TRBD2. In germline, CDR1 is MGHRA, CDR2 YSYEKL. With V trimmed by 1 base and J by 5 bases, 2 bases remained unmatched. This CDR3 is 16 amino acids long. This CDR3 reads CASSQALAGGHNEQFF. CDR3 in DNA: TGCGCCAGCAGCCAAGCACTAGCGGGGGGGCACAATGAGCAGTTCTTC.

This clonotype was counted only a few times. The chain is built from TRBV25-1 and TRBJ2-5; 8 nucleotides agree with TRBD2. The CDR3 covers 17 residues. With 1 base clipped from V and 0 bases from J, the junction kept 7 bases outside the gene matches. CDR1 and CDR2 from the germline V gene are MGHDK and SYGVNS. CDR3 coding DNA: TGTGCCAGCAGTGAATGGCCGGGGGGGCAGGACCAAGAGACCCAGTACTTC. Translated: CASSEWPGGQDQETQYF.

In its sample, this clonotype was seen a few times. The junction departs from germline at one end; a sequencing error may be responsible. J is TRBJ1-2 and V is TRBV28; TRBD1 matches 7 bases. CDR3 size: 15 residues. The germline CDR1 and CDR2 sequences are MDHEN and SYDVKM. This chain's CDR3 is CVSSLFWDSPYGYTF. The CDR3, as DNA: TGTGTCAGCAGTTTATTCTGGGACAGTCCCTATGGCTACACCTTC.

This clonotype has a handful of counts. The chain links TRBV6-1 to TRBJ2-7; D might be TRBD1 (5 bases). This CDR3 spans 13 amino acids. CDR1 and CDR2 (germline): MNHNS, SASEGT. Trimming removed 7 bases at V and 5 bases at J, with 15 bases between. The DNA of the CDR3 is TGTGCCAGCACCCTAGGAGACAGACACGAGCAGTACGTC. Its protein product is CASTLGDRHEQYV.

The V gene is TRBV5-1, the J gene TRBJ2-1; D possibly uses TRBD1 or TRBD2 (5 bases each). Between the trimmed V and J ends, which lost 2 bases and 6 bases, there was a span of 15 bases. Germline values: CDR1 SGHRS, CDR2 YFSETQ. The CDR3 extends over 15 amino acids. The CDR3 DNA sequence: TGCGCCAGCAGCTTAAACGGGAATCAGGGCAATGAGCAGTTCTTC. Translating gives CASSLNGNQGNEQFF.

This chain connects TRBV29-1 to TRBJ1-1, with D possibly TRBD1 on 6 matching bases. The CDR3 totals 14 residues. Germline V gene sequence: CDR1 SQVTM, CDR2 ANQGSEA. V lost 6 bases, J lost 1 base, and 15 bases lay in between. In DNA, the CDR3 is TGCAGCGTGCGAATAGGGGGGGCGAACACTGAAGCTTTCTTT. Protein product: CSVRIGGANTEAFF. The whole variable domain, filled in from reference TRBV29-1 and TRBJ1-1, reads SAVISQKPSRDICQRGTSLTIQCQVDSQVTMMFWYRQQPGQSLTLIATANQGSEATYESGFVIDKFPISRPNLTFSTLTVSNMSPEDSSIYLCSVRIGGANTEAFFGQGTRLTVV.

This clonotype was seen many times. This rearrangement joins TRBV29-1 to TRBJ1-3, with D possibly TRBD1 on 5 matching bases. V was clipped by 0 bases and J by 7 bases, with 22 bases between them. Per germline, CDR1 SQVTM and CDR2 ANQGSEA. CDR3 length equals 17 residues. The CDR3 loop reads CSVEDLSGFQKGNTIYF. The CDR3 nucleotides read TGCAGCGTTGAAGATCTATCGGGCTTCCAAAAGGGGAACACCATATATTTT.

This clonotype has more than one count but fewer than ten. The rearrangement joins TRBV4-1 to TRBJ2-3; D remains ambiguous. The CDR3 runs 13 residues. Germline V gene sequence: CDR1 MGHRA, CDR2 YSYEKL. The V gene lost 0 bases and the J gene lost 3 bases, with 4 bases spanning the gap. The CDR3: CASSQEPTDTQYF. The CDR3 nucleotides read TGCGCCAGCAGCCAAGAGCCAACAGATACGCAGTATTTT.

This clonotype was observed a handful of times. The chain has TRBV5-1 and TRBJ2-1, with unresolved D. From germline, CDR1 is SGHRS and CDR2 YFSETQ. Trimming removed 2 bases from V and 9 bases from J, with 9 bases in between. The CDR3 runs to 12 residues. CDR3 in DNA: TGCGCCAGCAGCTTAGGAGAAATTGAGCAGTTCTTC. Protein sequence: CASSLGEIEQFF.

This clonotype was counted only a few times. V usage is TRBV24-1 and J usage is TRBJ1-1; D is unclear. Trimming removed 7 bases from V and 1 base from J, with 6 bases in between. Germline V gives CDR1 KGHDR, CDR2 SFDVKD. CDR3 length: 12 amino acids. CDR3 DNA sequence: TGTGCCACCAGGGCGTCGAACACTGAAGCTTTCTTT. Translated, it gives CATRASNTEAFF.

The chain joins TRBV5-1 to TRBJ2-1, with D perhaps matching TRBD1 (6 bases). V lost 3 bases to trimming and J lost 5 bases, with 18 bases between them. Germline-derived CDR1 and CDR2 are SGHRS and YFSETQ. The CDR3 has 16 amino acids. This CDR3 reads CASSSLQAAGDNEQFF. DNA of the CDR3: TGCGCCAGCAGCTCCCTGCAAGCGGCAGGGGACAATGAGCAGTTCTTC.

The J gene is TRBJ2-1, the V gene TRBV29-1; 8 positions agree with TRBD2. V trimming: 6 bases; J trimming: 9 bases; junction bases outside the gene matches: 10. The germline V gene has CDR1 SQVTM and CDR2 ANQGSEA. The CDR3 spans 13 residues. The CDR3 sequence is CSVLERGRGEQFF. The DNA of the CDR3 is TGCAGCGTCCTTGAGCGGGGGCGGGGTGAGCAGTTCTTC.